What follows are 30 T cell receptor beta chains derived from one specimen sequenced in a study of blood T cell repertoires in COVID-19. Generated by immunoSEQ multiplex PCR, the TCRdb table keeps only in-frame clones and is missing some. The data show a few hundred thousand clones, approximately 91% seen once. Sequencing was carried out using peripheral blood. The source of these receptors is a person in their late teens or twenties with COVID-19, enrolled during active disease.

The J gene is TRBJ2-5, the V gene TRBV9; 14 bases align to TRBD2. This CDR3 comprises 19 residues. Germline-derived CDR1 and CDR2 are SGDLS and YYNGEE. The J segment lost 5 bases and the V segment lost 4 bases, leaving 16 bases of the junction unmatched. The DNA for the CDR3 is TGTGCCAGCAGCCCTTCTAGACTAGCGGGAGGGATGTATCCGGAGACCCAGTACTTC. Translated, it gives CASSPSRLAGGMYPETQYF. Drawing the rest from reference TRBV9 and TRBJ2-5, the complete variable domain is DSGVTQTPKHLITATGQRVTLRCSPRSGDLSVYWYQQSLDQGLQFLIQYYNGEERAKGNILERFSAQQFPDLHSELNLSSLELGDSALYFCASSPSRLAGGMYPETQYFGPGTRLLVL.

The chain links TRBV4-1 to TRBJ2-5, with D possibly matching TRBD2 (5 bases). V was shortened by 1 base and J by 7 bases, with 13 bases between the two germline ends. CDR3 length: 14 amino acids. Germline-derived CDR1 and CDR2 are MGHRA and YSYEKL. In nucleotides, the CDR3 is TGCGCCAGCAGCCAAGGGACTGCCCTTGGGACCCAGTACTTC. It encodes CASSQGTALGTQYF.

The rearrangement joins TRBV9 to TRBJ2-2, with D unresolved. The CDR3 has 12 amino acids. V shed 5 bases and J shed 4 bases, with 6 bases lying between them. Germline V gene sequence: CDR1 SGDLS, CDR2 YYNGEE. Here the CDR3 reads CASRRTTGELFF. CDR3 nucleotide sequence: TGTGCCAGCAGGCGAACCACCGGGGAGCTGTTTTTT.

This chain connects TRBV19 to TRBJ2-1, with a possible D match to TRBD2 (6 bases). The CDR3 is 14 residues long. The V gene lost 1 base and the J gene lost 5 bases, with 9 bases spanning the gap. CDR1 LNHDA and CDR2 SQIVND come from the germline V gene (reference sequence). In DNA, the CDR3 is TGTGCCAGTAGTATAGGTGGAGGGAACAATGAGCAGTTCTTC. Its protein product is CASSIGGGNNEQFF.

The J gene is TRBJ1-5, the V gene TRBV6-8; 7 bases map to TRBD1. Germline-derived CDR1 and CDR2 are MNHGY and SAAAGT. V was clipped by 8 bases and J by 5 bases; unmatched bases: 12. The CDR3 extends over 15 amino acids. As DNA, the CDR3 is TGTGCCAGCCACACCCTCCGGGACAGAGATCAGCCCCAGCATTTT. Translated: CASHTLRDRDQPQHF.

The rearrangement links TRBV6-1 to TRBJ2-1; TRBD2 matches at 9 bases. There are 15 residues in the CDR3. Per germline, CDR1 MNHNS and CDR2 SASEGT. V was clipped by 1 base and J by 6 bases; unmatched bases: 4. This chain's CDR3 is CASSEGLAGINEQFF. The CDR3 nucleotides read TGTGCCAGCAGTGAAGGCCTAGCGGGGATCAATGAGCAGTTCTTC.

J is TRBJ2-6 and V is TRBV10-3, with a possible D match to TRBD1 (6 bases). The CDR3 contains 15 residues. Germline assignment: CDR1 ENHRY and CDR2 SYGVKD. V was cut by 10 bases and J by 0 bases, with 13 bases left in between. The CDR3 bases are TGTGCCACAACGGGACAACTCTCTGGGGCCAACGTCCTGACTTTC. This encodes CATTGQLSGANVLTF.

The CDR3 loop is CASSDWSSYNSPLHF. CDR3 DNA sequence: TGTGCCAGCAGTGACTGGAGCTCCTATAATTCACCCCTCCACTTT. The chain combines TRBV2 with TRBJ1-6; D is undetermined. Germline V gene lookup returns CDR1 SNHLY and CDR2 FYNNEI. The CDR3 has 15 amino acids. Trimming took 3 bases from V and 0 from J, leaving 6 bases between them.

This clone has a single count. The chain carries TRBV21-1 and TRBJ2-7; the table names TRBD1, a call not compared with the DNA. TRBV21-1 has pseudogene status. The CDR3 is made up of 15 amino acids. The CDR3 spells CASEEGDRSSYEQYF. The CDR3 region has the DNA TGTGCCAGCGAAGAGGGGGATAGGAGCTCCTACGAGCAGTACTTC.

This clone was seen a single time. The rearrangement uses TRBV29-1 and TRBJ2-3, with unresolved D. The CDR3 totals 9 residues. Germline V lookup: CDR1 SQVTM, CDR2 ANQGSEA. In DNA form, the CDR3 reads TGCACGACTTCAGATACGCAGTATTTT. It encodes CTTSDTQYF.

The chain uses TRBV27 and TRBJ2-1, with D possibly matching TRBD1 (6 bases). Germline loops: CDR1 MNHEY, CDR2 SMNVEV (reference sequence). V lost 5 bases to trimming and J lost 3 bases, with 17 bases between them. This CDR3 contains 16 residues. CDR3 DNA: TGTGCCAGCAGTCTAAGGACTTACAGGGACTACAATGAGCAGTTCTTC. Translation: CASSLRTYRDYNEQFF.

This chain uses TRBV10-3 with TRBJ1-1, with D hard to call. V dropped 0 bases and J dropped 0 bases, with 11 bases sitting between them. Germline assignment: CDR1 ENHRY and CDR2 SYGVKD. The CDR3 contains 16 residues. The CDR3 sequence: CAISESVMALNTEAFF. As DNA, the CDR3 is TGTGCCATCAGTGAGTCGGTCATGGCTCTGAACACTGAAGCTTTCTTT.

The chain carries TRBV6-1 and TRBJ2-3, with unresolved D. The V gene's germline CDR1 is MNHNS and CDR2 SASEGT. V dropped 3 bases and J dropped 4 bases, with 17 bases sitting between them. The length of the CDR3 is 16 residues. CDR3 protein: CASSESKPALPDTQYF. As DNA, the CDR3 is TGTGCCAGCAGTGAGTCAAAGCCTGCCCTTCCAGATACGCAGTATTTT.

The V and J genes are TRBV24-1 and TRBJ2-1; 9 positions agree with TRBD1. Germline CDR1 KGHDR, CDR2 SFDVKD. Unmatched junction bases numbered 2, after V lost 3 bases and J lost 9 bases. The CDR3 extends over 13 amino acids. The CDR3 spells CATSDDRGAEQFF. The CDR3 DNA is TGTGCCACCAGTGATGACAGGGGGGCTGAGCAGTTCTTC.

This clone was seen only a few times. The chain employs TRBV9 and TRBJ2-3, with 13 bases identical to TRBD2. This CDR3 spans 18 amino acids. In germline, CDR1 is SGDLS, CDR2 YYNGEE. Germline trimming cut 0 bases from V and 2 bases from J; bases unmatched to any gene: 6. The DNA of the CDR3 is TGTGCCAGCAGCGTAGGTGGGACTAGCGGGGCCCTCACAGATACGCAGTATTTT. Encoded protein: CASSVGGTSGALTDTQYF.

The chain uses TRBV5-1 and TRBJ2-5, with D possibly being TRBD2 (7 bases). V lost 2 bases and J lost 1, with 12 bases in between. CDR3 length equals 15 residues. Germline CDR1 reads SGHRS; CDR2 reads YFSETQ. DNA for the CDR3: TGCGCCAGCAGCTTCCCAGGGGAGGGCCAAGAGACCCAGTACTTC. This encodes CASSFPGEGQETQYF.

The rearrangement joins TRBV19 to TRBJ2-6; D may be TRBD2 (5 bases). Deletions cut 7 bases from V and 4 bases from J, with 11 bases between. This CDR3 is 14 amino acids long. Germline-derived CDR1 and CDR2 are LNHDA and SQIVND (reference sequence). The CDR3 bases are TGTGCCAGTAATTCCGGAGGAGGGGCCAACGTCCTGACTTTC. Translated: CASNSGGGANVLTF. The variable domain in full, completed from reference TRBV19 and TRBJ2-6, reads DGGITQSPKYLFRKEGQNVTLSCEQNLNHDAMYWYRQDPGQGLRLIYYSQIVNDFQKGDIAEGYSVSREKKESFPLTVTSAQKNPTAFYLCASNSGGGANVLTFGAGSRLTVL.

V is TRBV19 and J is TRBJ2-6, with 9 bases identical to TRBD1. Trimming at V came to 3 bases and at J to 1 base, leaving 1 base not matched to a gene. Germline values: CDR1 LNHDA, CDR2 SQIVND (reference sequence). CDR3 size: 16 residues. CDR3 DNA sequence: TGTGCCAGTAGTATCGGACAGGGGTCTGGGGCCAACGTCCTGACTTTC. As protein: CASSIGQGSGANVLTF.

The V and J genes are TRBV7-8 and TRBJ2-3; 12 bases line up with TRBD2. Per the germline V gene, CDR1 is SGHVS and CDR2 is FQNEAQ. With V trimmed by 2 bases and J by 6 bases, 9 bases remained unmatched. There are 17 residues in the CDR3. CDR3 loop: CASSLPTSGGMRDTQYF. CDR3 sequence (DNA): TGTGCCAGCAGCTTACCGACTAGCGGGGGTATGAGGGATACGCAGTATTTT.

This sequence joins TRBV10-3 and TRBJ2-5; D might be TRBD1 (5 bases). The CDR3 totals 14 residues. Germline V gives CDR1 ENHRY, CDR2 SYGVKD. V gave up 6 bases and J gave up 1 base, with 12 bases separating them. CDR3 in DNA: TGTGCCATCAGCCCAGCTGACAGCCAAGAGACCCAGTACTTC. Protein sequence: CAISPADSQETQYF.

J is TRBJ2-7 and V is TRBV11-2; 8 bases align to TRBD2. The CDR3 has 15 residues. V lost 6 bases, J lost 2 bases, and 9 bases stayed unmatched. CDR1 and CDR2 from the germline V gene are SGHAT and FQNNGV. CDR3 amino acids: CASRPTGREAYEQYF. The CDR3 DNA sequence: TGTGCCAGCAGGCCGACGGGGCGGGAGGCCTACGAGCAGTACTTC.

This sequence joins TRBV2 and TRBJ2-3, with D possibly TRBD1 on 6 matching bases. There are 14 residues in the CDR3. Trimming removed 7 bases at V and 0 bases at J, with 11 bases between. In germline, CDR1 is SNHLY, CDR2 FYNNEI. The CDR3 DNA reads TGTGCCAGCACTCTGGACAGAAGCACAGATACGCAGTATTTT. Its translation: CASTLDRSTDTQYF.

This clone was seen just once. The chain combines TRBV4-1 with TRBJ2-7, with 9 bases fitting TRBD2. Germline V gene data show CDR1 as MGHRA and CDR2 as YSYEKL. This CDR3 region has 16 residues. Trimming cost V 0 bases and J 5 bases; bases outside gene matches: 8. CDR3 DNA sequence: TGCGCCAGCAGCCAAGATGAGGTTCTAGCGGGAAACGAGCAGTACTTC. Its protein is CASSQDEVLAGNEQYF.

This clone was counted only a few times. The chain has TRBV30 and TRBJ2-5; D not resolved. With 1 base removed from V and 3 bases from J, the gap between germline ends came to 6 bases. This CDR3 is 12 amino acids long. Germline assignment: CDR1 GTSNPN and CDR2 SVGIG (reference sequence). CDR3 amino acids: CAWSEVEETQYF. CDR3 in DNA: TGTGCCTGGAGTGAAGTAGAAGAGACCCAGTACTTC.

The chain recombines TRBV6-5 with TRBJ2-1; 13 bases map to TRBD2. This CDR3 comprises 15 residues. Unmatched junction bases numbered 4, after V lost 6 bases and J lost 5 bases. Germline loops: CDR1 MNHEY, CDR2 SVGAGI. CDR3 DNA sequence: TGTGCCAGCAGCAAACTAGCGGGAGGGGACAATGAGCAGTTCTTC. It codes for CASSKLAGGDNEQFF.

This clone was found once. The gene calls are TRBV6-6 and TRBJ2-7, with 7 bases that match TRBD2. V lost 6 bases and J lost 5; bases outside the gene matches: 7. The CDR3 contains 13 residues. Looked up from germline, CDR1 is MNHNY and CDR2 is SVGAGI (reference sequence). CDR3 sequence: CASRWGGMDEQYF. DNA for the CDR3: TGTGCCAGCAGATGGGGAGGGATGGACGAGCAGTACTTC.

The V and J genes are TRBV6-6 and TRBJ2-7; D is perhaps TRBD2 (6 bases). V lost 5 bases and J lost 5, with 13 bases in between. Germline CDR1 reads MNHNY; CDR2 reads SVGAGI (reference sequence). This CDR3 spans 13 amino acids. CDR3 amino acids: CASSRLGVNEQYF. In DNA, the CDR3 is TGTGCCAGCAGTCGACTAGGAGTGAACGAGCAGTACTTC.

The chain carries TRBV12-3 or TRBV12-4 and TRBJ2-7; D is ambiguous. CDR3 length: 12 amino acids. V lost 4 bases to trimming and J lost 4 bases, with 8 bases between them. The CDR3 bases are TGTGCCAGCAGTTCAGCGAGGTACGAGCAGTACTTC. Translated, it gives CASSSARYEQYF.

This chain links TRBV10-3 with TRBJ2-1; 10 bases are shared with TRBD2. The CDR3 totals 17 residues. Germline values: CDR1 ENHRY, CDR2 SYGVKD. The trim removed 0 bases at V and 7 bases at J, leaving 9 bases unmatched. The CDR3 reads CAISESTSGERKNEQFF. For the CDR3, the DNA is TGTGCCATCAGTGAGTCCACTAGCGGGGAGAGGAAGAATGAGCAGTTCTTC.

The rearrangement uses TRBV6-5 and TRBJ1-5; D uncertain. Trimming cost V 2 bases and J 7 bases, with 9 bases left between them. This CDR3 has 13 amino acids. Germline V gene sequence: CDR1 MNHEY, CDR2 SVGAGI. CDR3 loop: CASSYGEGQPQHF. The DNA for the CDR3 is TGTGCCAGCAGTTACGGGGAGGGACAGCCCCAGCATTTT.